The clone carrying this TCR beta chain turned up a few times. The antigen remains undetermined. This sample was taken from a study of identical twins. The study's findings and limits: Twin pairs had excess sharing that was weaker in beta out-of-frame sequences.

TCRdb used MiXCR to reprocess the 5' RACE reads, holding one entry per CDR3 protein. The sample has some 440,000 distinct CDR3 sequences; 20% to 25% are singletons. Per germline, CDR1 ENHRY and CDR2 SYGVKD. Between the trimmed V and J ends, which lost 9 bases and 4 bases, there was a span of 11 bases. This CDR3 spans 12 amino acids. Healthy Caucasians provided all donations. In addition, the sample was reused for a study of T cells expressing NK-cell markers. That work contributes: In a handful of donors, dominant clonotypes made up roughly 28.3-65% of CD3+CD56-NKG2C+ cells.

The gene calls are TRBV10-3 and TRBJ2-3, with D perhaps TRBD2 (6 bases). Sequencing was carried out using CD4+ T cells sorted from blood. The sequence was collected from a woman aged 18-29 years in good health. The CDR3 spells CAIRRDPDTQYF. CDR3 in DNA: TGTGCCATACGGAGGGACCCAGATACGCAGTATTTT.